The sequence of this T cell receptor beta chain was determined in a study of CD8 T cells in ankylosing spondylitis. TCRdb recomputed calls from the 5' RACE reads with MiXCR, one row per CDR3 protein. The sample shows some 270,000 distinct CDR3 sequences, under 35% of them seen only once. Trimming took 2 bases from V and 2 from J; bases not matched to a gene: 2. Germline CDR1 is DFQATT and CDR2 is SNEGSKA (reference sequence). The CDR3 sequence is 13 residues long. The sequenced sample was blood, either unsorted or a sorted T cell fraction (not recorded which). This chain joins TRBV20-1 and TRBJ2-5, with 7 positions matching TRBD1. The TCR sequence derives from a male donor with ankylosing spondylitis or in good health (not recorded which). CDR3 nucleotide sequence: TGCAGTGCTAGAAGGGGGCAGCAAGAGACCCAGTACTTC. It specifies CSARRGQQETQYF.